The present T cell receptor (beta chain) was sequenced within a study of cytomegalovirus exposure and HLA in healthy donors. In the PCR, 60 Vbeta and 13 Jbeta primers were used. Sequencing was performed with immunoSEQ multiplex PCR; in TCRdb, only in-frame clones are kept and a portion is missing. The sample yields some 150,000 clones, approximately 82% seen once. The CDR3 covers 16 residues. Germline V lookup: CDR1 MNHEY, CDR2 SVGAGI. The V and J ends lost 4 bases and 2 bases respectively, with 18 bases between them. The receptor's source is a middle-aged man in good health and CMV-seronegative. The sequenced material came from PBMCs. This chain joins TRBV6-5 and TRBJ2-7, with D perhaps matching TRBD1 (7 bases). The CDR3 protein is CASSSSGGGAAYEQYF. For the CDR3, the DNA is TGTGCCAGCAGTTCCTCTGGAGGGGGCGCGGCCTACGAGCAGTACTTC.